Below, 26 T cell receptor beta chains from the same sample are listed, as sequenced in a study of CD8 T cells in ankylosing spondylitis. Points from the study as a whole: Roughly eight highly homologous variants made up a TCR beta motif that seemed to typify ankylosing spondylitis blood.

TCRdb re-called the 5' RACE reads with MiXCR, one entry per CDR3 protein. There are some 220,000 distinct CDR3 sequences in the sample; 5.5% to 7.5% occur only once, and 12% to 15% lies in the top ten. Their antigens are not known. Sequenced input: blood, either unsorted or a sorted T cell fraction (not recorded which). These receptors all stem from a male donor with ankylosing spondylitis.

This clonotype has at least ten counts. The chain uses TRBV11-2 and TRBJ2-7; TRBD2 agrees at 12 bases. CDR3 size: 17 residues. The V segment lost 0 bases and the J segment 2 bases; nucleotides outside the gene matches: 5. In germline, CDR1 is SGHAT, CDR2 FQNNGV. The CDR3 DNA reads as TGTGCCAGCAGCTTAGATAGAGGGACTAGCGGGCCCTACGAGCAGTACTTC. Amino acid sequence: CASSLDRGTSGPYEQYF.

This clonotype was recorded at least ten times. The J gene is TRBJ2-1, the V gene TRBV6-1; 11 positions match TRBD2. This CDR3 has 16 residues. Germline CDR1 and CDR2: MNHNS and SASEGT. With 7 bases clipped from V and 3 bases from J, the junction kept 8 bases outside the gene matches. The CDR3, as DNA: TGTGCCAGCAAACGACTAGCGGGATTTGACTACAATGAGCAGTTCTTC. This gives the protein CASKRLAGFDYNEQFF.

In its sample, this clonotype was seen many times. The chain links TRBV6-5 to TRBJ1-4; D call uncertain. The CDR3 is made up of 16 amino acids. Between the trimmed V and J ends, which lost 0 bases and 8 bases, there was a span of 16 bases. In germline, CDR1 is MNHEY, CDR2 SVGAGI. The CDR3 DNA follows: TGTGCCAGCAGTTACTCGAAAGGGATTCTGCGGGAAAAACTGTTTTTT. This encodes CASSYSKGILREKLFF.

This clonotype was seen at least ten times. The CDR3 nucleotides are TGTGCCAGCACCCAAACGGGACAGGTCTACGAGCAGTACTTC. It codes for CASTQTGQVYEQYF. V usage is TRBV12-3 or TRBV12-4 and J usage is TRBJ2-7, with 8 bases aligning to TRBD1. The CDR3 contains 14 residues. The V gene end was trimmed by 7 bases and the J gene end by 3 bases; junction bases not matched to a gene: 8.

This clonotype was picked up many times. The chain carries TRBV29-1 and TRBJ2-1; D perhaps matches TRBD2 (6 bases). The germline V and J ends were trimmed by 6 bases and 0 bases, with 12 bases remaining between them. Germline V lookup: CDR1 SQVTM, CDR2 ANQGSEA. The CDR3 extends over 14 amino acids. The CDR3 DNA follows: TGCAGCGTCGACGGAGGGAGCTCCTACAATGAGCAGTTCTTC. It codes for CSVDGGSSYNEQFF.

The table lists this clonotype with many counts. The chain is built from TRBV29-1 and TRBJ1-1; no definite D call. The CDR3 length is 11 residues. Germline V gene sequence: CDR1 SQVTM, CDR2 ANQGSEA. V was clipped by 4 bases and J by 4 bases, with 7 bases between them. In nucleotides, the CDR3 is TGCAGCGTTGGGGTTGGCACTGAAGCTTTCTTT. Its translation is CSVGVGTEAFF.

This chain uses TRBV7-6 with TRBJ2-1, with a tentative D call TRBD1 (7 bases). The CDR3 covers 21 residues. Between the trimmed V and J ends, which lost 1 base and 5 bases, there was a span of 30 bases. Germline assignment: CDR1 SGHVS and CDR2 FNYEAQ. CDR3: CASSLVGPRRRGPIPHNEQFF. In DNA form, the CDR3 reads TGTGCCAGCAGCTTAGTTGGGCCCAGGAGGAGGGGGCCTATCCCCCACAATGAGCAGTTCTTC.

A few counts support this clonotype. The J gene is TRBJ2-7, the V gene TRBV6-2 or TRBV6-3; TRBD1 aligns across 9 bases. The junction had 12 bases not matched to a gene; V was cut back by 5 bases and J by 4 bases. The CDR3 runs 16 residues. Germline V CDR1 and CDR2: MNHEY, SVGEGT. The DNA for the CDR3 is TGTGCCAGCAGTCCCTTGAGGGGACAGGGAAATTACGAGCAGTACTTC. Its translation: CASSPLRGQGNYEQYF.

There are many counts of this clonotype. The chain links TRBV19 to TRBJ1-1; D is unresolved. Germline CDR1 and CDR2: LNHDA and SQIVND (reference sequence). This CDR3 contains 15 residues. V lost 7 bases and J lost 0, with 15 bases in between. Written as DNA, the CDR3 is TGTGCCAGTAATCCATCGCAATTAATGAACACTGAAGCTTTCTTT. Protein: CASNPSQLMNTEAFF.

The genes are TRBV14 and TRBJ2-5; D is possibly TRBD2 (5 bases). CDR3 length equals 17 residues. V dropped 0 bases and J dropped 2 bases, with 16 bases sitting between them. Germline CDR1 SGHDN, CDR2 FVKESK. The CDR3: CASSQDGRTVPQETQYF. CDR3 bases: TGTGCCAGCAGCCAAGATGGGAGAACAGTTCCTCAAGAGACCCAGTACTTC.

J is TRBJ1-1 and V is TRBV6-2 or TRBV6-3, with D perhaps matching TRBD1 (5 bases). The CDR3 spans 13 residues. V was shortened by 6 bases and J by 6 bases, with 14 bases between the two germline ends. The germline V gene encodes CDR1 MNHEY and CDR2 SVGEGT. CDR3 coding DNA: TGTGCCAGCAGCCGGGACTTAGGGGCTGAAGCTTTCTTT. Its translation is CASSRDLGAEAFF.

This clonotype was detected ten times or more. CDR3 protein: CASSDSIEGDTQYF. CDR3 DNA sequence: TGTGCCAGCAGTGACTCGATAGAGGGAGATACGCAGTATTTT. V usage is TRBV6-4 and J usage is TRBJ2-3; possibly TRBD2 for D (5 bases). Germline V lookup: CDR1 MRHNA, CDR2 SNTAGT. V shed 0 bases and J shed 5 bases, with 9 bases lying between them. CDR3 size: 14 residues.

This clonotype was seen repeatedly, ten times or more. The CDR3 DNA follows: TGTGCCAGCAGTTGGACAGGGGTCTACGAGCAGTACTTC. Amino acid sequence: CASSWTGVYEQYF. The V gene is TRBV6-2 or TRBV6-3, the J gene TRBJ2-7; TRBD1 agrees at 9 bases. V gave up 4 bases and J gave up 3 bases; unmatched junction bases: 1. The CDR3 runs 13 residues. The germline V gene encodes CDR1 MNHEY and CDR2 SVGEGT.

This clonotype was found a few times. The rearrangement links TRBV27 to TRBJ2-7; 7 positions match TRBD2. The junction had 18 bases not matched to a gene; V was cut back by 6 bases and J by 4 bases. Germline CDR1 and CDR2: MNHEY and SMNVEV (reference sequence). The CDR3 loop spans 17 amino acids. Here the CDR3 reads CASRPAWGGVKSYEQYF. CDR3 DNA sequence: TGTGCCAGCAGACCAGCGTGGGGGGGAGTAAAGAGTTACGAGCAGTACTTC.

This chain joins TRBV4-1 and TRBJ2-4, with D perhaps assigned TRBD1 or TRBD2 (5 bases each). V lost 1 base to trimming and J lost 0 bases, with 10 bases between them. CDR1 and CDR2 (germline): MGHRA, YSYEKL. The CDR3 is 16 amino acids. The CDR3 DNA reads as TGCGCCAGCAGCCAAGTGGGACGGAGAGCCAAAAACATTCAGTACTTC. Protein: CASSQVGRRAKNIQYF.

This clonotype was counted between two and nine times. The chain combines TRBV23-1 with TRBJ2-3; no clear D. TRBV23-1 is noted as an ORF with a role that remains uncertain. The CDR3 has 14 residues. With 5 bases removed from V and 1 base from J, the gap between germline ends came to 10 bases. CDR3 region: CASSKGFRTDTQYF. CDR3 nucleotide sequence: TGCGCCAGCAGTAAAGGTTTCCGCACAGATACGCAGTATTTT.

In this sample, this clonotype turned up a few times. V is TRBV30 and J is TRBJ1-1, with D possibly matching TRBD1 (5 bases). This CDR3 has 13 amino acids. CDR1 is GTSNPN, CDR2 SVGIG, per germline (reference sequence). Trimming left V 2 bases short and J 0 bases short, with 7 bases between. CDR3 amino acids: CAWSWTLNTEAFF. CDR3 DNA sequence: TGTGCCTGGAGTTGGACACTGAACACTGAAGCTTTCTTT.

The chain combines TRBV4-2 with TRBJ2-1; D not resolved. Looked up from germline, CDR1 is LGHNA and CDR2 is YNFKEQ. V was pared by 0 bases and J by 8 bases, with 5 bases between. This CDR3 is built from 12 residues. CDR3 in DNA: TGTGCCAGCAGCCAAGAAATGGATGAGCAGTTCTTC. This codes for CASSQEMDEQFF.

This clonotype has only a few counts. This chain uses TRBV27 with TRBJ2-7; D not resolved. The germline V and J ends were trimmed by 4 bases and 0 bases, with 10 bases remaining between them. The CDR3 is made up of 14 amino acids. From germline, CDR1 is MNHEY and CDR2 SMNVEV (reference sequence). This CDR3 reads CASSSIGSSYEQYF. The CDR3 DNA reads TGTGCCAGCAGTTCTATCGGCTCCTCCTACGAGCAGTACTTC.

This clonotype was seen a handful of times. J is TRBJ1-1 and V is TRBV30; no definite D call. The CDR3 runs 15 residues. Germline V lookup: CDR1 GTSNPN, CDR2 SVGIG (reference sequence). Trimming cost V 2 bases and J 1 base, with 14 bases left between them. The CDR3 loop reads CAWSPLQHRNTEAFF. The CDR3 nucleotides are TGTGCCTGGAGTCCCCTCCAACACCGGAACACTGAAGCTTTCTTT.

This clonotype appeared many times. CDR3 region: CSVDKGVRTEGTEAFF. CDR3 nucleotides: TGCAGCGTTGACAAGGGAGTGCGGACAGAGGGAACTGAAGCTTTCTTT. The V and J genes are TRBV29-1 and TRBJ1-1, with D perhaps TRBD1 (6 bases). V was shortened by 3 bases and J by 5 bases, with 22 bases between the two germline ends. CDR1 and CDR2 from the germline V gene are SQVTM and ANQGSEA. The CDR3 is 16 residues long. Drawing the rest from reference TRBV29-1 and TRBJ1-1, the complete variable domain is SAVISQKPSRDICQRGTSLTIQCQVDSQVTMMFWYRQQPGQSLTLIATANQGSEATYESGFVIDKFPISRPNLTFSTLTVSNMSPEDSSIYLCSVDKGVRTEGTEAFFGQGTRLTVV.

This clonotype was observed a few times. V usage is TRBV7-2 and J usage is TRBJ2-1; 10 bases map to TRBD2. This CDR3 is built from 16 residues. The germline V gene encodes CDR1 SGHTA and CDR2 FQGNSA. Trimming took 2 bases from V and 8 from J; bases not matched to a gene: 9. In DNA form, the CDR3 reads TGTGCCAGCAGCTTAATGGCTAGCGGGAGTGGCTATGAGCAGTTCTTC. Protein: CASSLMASGSGYEQFF.

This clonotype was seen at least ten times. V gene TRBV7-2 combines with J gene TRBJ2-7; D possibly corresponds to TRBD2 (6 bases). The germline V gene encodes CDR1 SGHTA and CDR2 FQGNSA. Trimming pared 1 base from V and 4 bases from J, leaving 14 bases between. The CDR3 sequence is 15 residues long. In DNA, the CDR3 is TGTGCCAGCAGCTTAGACGGGGGTTTCCCTTACGAGCAGTACTTC. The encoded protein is CASSLDGGFPYEQYF.

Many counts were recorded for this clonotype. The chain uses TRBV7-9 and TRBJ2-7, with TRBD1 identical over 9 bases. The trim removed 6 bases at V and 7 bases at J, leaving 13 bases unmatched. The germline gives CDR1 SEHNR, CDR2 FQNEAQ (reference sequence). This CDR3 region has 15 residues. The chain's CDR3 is CASSLAGTGFWEQYF. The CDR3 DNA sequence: TGTGCCAGCAGTTTGGCCGGGACAGGGTTTTGGGAGCAGTACTTC.

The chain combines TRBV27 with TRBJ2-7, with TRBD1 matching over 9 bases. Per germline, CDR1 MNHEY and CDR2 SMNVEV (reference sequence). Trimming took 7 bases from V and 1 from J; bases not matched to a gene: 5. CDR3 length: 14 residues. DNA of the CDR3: TGTGCCAGCATGGTGACAGGGGGTTCCTACGAGCAGTACTTC. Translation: CASMVTGGSYEQYF.

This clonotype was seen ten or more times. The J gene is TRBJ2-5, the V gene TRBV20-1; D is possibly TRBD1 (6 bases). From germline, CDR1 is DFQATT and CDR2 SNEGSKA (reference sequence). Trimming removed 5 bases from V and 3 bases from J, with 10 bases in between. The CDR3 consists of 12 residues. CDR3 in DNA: TGCAGTGCTTATGACAGGAAAGAGACCCAGTACTTC. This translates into CSAYDRKETQYF.